These 22 T cell receptor beta chains came from one sample sequenced in a study of persistence of HIV-infected CD4 T cells. Stimulation used around 10 ug/mL lysate from CMV-infected fibroblasts. CD40L/CD69 double-negative CD45RO-high memory CD4+ T cells were collected. This was the immunoSEQ version 4 assay in survey mode. Libraries were prepared by immunoSEQ multiplex PCR; TCRdb keeps only in-frame clonotypes and omits some of them. Here the sample spans 40,000 to 50,000 clones, around 75% being singletons. For these TCRs, the target antigens are not known. Sequencing used CD4+ T cells sorted from PBMCs after roughly 20-hour stimulation, obtained from a patient who received antiretroviral therapy. The receptors here all came from an adult man with HIV who was CMV-seropositive.

This clone was picked up a small number of times. The V call is TRBV6-5, the J call TRBJ1-2, with D tentatively TRBD1 (5 bases). Germline V gene sequence: CDR1 MNHEY, CDR2 SVGAGI. Between the trimmed V and J ends, which lost 0 bases and 4 bases, there was a span of 15 bases. The length of the CDR3 is 16 residues. The CDR3 loop reads CASSYSTLGVAYGYTF. CDR3 in DNA: TGTGCCAGCAGTTACTCGACCCTAGGGGTTGCCTATGGCTACACCTTC.

V gene TRBV7-3 combines with J gene TRBJ1-1, with TRBD1 as a possible D gene (6 bases). This CDR3 has 14 residues. Germline V gene lookup returns CDR1 SGHTA and CDR2 FQGTGA. Between the trimmed V and J ends, which lost 2 bases and 6 bases, there was a span of 13 bases. The CDR3 DNA is TGTGCCAGCAGCTTAGACCAGGGGACCCCTGAAGCTTTCTTT. Protein product: CASSLDQGTPEAFF.

CDR3 in DNA: TGTGCCACCAGTGATCCTGGGCGGCTAGCGGGAGGAGAAGATACGCAGTATTTT. Its protein product is CATSDPGRLAGGEDTQYF. This chain uses TRBV24-1 with TRBJ2-3; 11 bases align to TRBD2. This CDR3 contains 18 residues. Trimming removed 3 bases from V and 5 bases from J; junction bases left unmatched: 12. Germline CDR1 and CDR2: KGHDR and SFDVKD.

The V and J genes are TRBV30 and TRBJ1-1; D ambiguous. Trimming left V 6 bases short and J 6 bases short, with 11 bases between. Germline V gene data show CDR1 as GTSNPN and CDR2 as SVGIG (reference sequence). This CDR3 has 11 residues. The CDR3 loop reads CACSPRSEAFF. CDR3 in DNA: TGTGCCTGTAGTCCAAGGTCTGAAGCTTTCTTT.

The chain recombines TRBV9 with TRBJ2-1; 15 positions agree with TRBD2. Germline loops: CDR1 SGDLS, CDR2 YYNGEE. Unmatched junction bases numbered 1, after V lost 2 bases and J lost 7 bases. The CDR3 loop spans 15 amino acids. The CDR3 loop is CASSVGLAGGNEQFF. The CDR3 DNA reads TGTGCCAGCAGCGTCGGACTAGCGGGAGGGAATGAGCAGTTCTTC.

The chain has TRBV28 and TRBJ2-5, with D possibly TRBD2 on 5 matching bases. V lost 4 bases, J lost 2 bases, and 14 bases lay in between. The CDR3 runs 15 residues. Germline assignment: CDR1 MDHEN and CDR2 SYDVKM. CDR3 coding DNA: TGTGCCAGCAGTTCCCACCGGAGGTTACAAGAGACCCAGTACTTC. Amino acid sequence: CASSSHRRLQETQYF.

V is TRBV7-8 and J is TRBJ1-5, with a weak D call TRBD1 (5 bases). V lost 4 bases, J lost 0 bases, and 16 bases lay in between. The CDR3 spans 17 residues. From germline, CDR1 is SGHVS and CDR2 FQNEAQ. In DNA form, the CDR3 reads TGTGCCAGCAGCTCTAATTCGCAGGGATATAGCAATCAGCCCCAGCATTTT. It codes for CASSSNSQGYSNQPQHF.

The chain uses TRBV6-5 and TRBJ2-1; D might be TRBD1 (5 bases). The germline V and J ends were trimmed by 4 bases and 5 bases, with 9 bases remaining between them. From germline, CDR1 is MNHEY and CDR2 SVGAGI. The CDR3 loop spans 13 amino acids. The CDR3 reads CASSWTRNNEQFF. The CDR3 nucleotides read TGTGCCAGCAGTTGGACAAGGAACAATGAGCAGTTCTTC.

This chain joins TRBV9 and TRBJ2-7, with 7 nucleotides matching TRBD1. The J segment lost 3 bases and the V segment lost 3 bases, leaving 6 bases of the junction unmatched. The CDR3 sequence is 14 residues long. The germline CDR1 and CDR2 sequences are SGDLS and YYNGEE. This CDR3 is CASSASGTDYEQYF. CDR3 DNA sequence: TGTGCCAGCAGCGCGAGTGGGACAGACTACGAGCAGTACTTC. Supplemented by reference TRBV9 and TRBJ2-7, the full variable domain reads DSGVTQTPKHLITATGQRVTLRCSPRSGDLSVYWYQQSLDQGLQFLIQYYNGEERAKGNILERFSAQQFPDLHSELNLSSLELGDSALYFCASSASGTDYEQYFGPGTRLTVT.

The chain links TRBV18 to TRBJ2-1, with 7 bases lining up with TRBD2. There are 15 residues in the CDR3. Germline-derived CDR1 and CDR2 are KGHSH and LQKENI. Trimming took 5 bases from V and 5 from J; bases not matched to a gene: 9. CDR3 protein: CASSRAGAGNNEQFF. CDR3 bases: TGTGCCAGCTCAAGGGCGGGAGCTGGGAACAATGAGCAGTTCTTC.

Details on this clone: This CDR3 is also generated by other DNA sequences in the sample. This chain uses TRBV5-1 with TRBJ2-7; 9 bases match TRBD1. With V trimmed by 3 bases and J by 1 base, 5 bases remained unmatched. The CDR3 has 15 residues. Looked up from germline, CDR1 is SGHRS and CDR2 is YFSETQ. CDR3 loop: CASSSRGQGSYEQYF. DNA of the CDR3: TGCGCCAGCAGCTCGCGCGGACAGGGGTCCTACGAGCAGTACTTC.

CDR3 sequence: CASSLLDNNYEQYF. The CDR3 coding sequence is TGTGCCAGCAGCTTACTGGACAACAATTACGAGCAGTACTTC. This chain connects TRBV13 to TRBJ2-7, with a possible D match to TRBD1 (5 bases). V dropped 2 bases and J dropped 4 bases, with 12 bases sitting between them. Germline V gives CDR1 PRHDT, CDR2 FYEKMQ (reference sequence). The CDR3 length is 14 residues.

The chain recombines TRBV5-6 with TRBJ1-1, with D uncertain. Germline CDR1 reads SGHDT; CDR2 reads YYEEEE. Trimming left V 0 bases short and J 1 base short, with 10 bases between. The CDR3 contains 15 residues. The CDR3 bases are TGTGCCAGCAGCTTGGGGCCTCGAGGGAACACTGAAGCTTTCTTT. This sequence encodes CASSLGPRGNTEAFF.

The J gene is TRBJ2-7, the V gene TRBV14; 14 nucleotides align to TRBD2. V dropped 5 bases and J dropped 2; count of bases not matched to a gene: 2. CDR1 is SGHDN and CDR2 is FVKESK in the germline V gene. This CDR3 region has 15 residues. CDR3 nucleotide sequence: TGTGCCAGCAGCGCGGGACTAGCGGGGGCCTACGAGCAGTACTTC. It specifies CASSAGLAGAYEQYF.

The rearrangement uses TRBV27 and TRBJ1-4, with D unclear. The CDR3 extends over 13 amino acids. V dropped 8 bases and J dropped 3 bases, with 10 bases sitting between them. CDR1 is MNHEY and CDR2 is SMNVEV in the germline V gene (reference sequence). CDR3 in amino acids: CASRLEPNEKLFF. The CDR3 DNA is TGTGCCAGCCGCCTGGAGCCTAATGAAAAACTGTTTTTT.

The chain has TRBV5-1 and TRBJ2-3; D is uncertain. V lost 6 bases to trimming and J lost 5 bases, with 16 bases between them. In germline, CDR1 is SGHRS, CDR2 YFSETQ. CDR3 length equals 14 residues. The chain's CDR3 is CASTEDYRGDTQYF. CDR3 coding DNA: TGCGCCAGCACCGAGGATTACCGCGGAGATACGCAGTATTTT.

V usage is TRBV5-1 and J usage is TRBJ2-3, with a possible D match to TRBD2 (6 bases). The CDR3 runs 15 residues. Germline V gene lookup returns CDR1 SGHRS and CDR2 YFSETQ. V was cut by 4 bases and J by 4 bases, with 16 bases left in between. The CDR3 spells CASSTGLPRPDTQYF. The CDR3 DNA reads TGCGCCAGCAGCACGGGACTTCCACGGCCAGATACGCAGTATTTT.

This rearrangement joins TRBV4-3 to TRBJ2-7; D not resolved. The CDR3 covers 14 residues. Trimming pared 0 bases from V and 4 bases from J, leaving 10 bases between. Germline V gene data show CDR1 as LGHNA and CDR2 as YSLEER. CDR3 sequence (DNA): TGCGCCAGCAGCCAAGATTCGGGTCGGTACGAGCAGTACTTC. Residues: CASSQDSGRYEQYF.

This clone turned up a few times. This chain joins TRBV30 and TRBJ2-1; TRBD2 matches at 9 bases. Germline loops: CDR1 GTSNPN, CDR2 SVGIG (reference sequence). V dropped 1 base and J dropped 4; count of bases not matched to a gene: 2. The length of the CDR3 is 14 residues. This CDR3 reads CAWSALAGYNEQFF. The CDR3 coding sequence is TGTGCCTGGAGTGCACTAGCGGGTTACAATGAGCAGTTCTTC.

CDR3 DNA sequence: TGTGCCAGCAGTCCCCTTAGGACAGGGAGATACGAGCAGTACTTC. Translated, it gives CASSPLRTGRYEQYF. This chain uses TRBV6-5 with TRBJ2-7; 8 bases align to TRBD1. The length of the CDR3 is 15 residues. Losses at the gene ends were 5 bases for V and 4 bases for J; bases not matched to a gene: 10. Germline V CDR1 and CDR2: MNHEY, SVGAGI.

By sample fraction, this clone is medium-sized. The chain links TRBV3-1 (or the pseudogene TRBV3-2) to TRBJ1-1; weak D call: TRBD1 (5 bases). Looked up from germline, CDR1 is LGHDT and CDR2 is YNNKEL (reference sequence). The CDR3 is 14 amino acids. Trimming removed 3 bases from V and 4 bases from J, with 12 bases in between. The CDR3 bases are TGTGCCAGCAGCCATGGGGGGACCAGCACTGAAGCTTTCTTT. Translating it yields CASSHGGTSTEAFF.

J is TRBJ2-1 and V is TRBV15, with TRBD2 matching over 11 bases. After removal of 1 base from V and 5 bases from J, the junction contained 4 bases not matched to a gene. This CDR3 is 16 amino acids long. Germline CDR1 LNHNV, CDR2 YYDKDF (reference sequence). CDR3 nucleotides: TGTGCCACCAGCAGAGGTAGCGGGAGGGCGGACAATGAGCAGTTCTTC. Encoded protein: CATSRGSGRADNEQFF.